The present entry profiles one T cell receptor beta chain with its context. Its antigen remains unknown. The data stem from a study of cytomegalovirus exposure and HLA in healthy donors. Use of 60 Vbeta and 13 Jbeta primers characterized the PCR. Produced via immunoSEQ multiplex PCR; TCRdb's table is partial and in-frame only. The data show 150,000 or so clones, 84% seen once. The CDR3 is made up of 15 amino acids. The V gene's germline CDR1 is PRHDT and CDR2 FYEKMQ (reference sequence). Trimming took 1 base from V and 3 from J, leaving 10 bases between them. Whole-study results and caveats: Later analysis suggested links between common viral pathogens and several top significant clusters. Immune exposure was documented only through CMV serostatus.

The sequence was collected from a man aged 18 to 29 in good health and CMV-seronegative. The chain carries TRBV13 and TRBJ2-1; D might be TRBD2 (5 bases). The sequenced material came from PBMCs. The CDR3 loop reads CASSLVATHYNEQFF. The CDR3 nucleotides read TGTGCCAGCAGCTTAGTAGCGACCCACTACAATGAGCAGTTCTTC.